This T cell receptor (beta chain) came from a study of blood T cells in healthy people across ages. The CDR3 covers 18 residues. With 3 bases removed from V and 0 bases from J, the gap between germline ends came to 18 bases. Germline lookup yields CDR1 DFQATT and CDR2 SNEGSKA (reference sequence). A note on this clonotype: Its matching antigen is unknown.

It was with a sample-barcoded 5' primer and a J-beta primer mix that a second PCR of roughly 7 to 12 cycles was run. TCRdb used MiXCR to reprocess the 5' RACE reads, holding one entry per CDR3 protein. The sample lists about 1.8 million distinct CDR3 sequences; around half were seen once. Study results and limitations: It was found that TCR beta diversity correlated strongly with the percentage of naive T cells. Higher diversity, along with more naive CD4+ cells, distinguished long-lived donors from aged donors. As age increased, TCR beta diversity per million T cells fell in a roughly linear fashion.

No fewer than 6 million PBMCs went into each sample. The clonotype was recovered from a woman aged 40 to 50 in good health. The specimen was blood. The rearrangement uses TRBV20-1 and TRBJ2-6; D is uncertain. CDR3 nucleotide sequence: TGCAGTGCTAGTAACCCGTCAGTCAGTAGCTCTGGGGCCAACGTCCTGACTTTC. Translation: CSASNPSVSSSGANVLTF.